Shown below are 13 T cell receptor beta chains from a single sample sequenced in a study of blood T cell repertoires in COVID-19. Only in-frame clones appear in the TCRdb table, and some are missing; sequencing was by immunoSEQ multiplex PCR. The sample yields 150,000 or so clones, 82% seen once. The sample consisted of peripheral blood. The receptors stem from a woman in her 70s with acute or convalescent COVID-19.

This clone was seen a few times. This chain links TRBV6-2 or TRBV6-3 with TRBJ1-2, with D possibly being TRBD1 (6 bases). There are 12 residues in the CDR3. Germline V gene data show CDR1 as MNHEY and CDR2 as SVGEGT. Trimming removed 3 bases at V and 6 bases at J, with 8 bases between. The CDR3 sequence is CASSYYRDGYTF. For the CDR3, the DNA is TGTGCCAGCAGTTATTACAGGGATGGCTACACCTTC.

The chain uses TRBV20-1 and TRBJ2-1; D gene uncertain. The length of the CDR3 is 13 residues. Per germline, CDR1 DFQATT and CDR2 SNEGSKA (reference sequence). Trimming took 3 bases from V and 0 from J, leaving 6 bases between them. The CDR3 loop is CSASVSSYNEQFF. The CDR3 bases are TGCAGTGCTAGTGTCAGCTCCTACAATGAGCAGTTCTTC.

This clone appeared a few times. The V call is TRBV4-1, the J call TRBJ1-2; TRBD1 matches at 11 bases. Germline loops: CDR1 MGHRA, CDR2 YSYEKL. The V gene end was trimmed by 1 base and the J gene end by 4 bases; junction bases not matched to a gene: 8. The CDR3 sequence is 17 residues long. The CDR3 bases are TGCGCCAGCAGCCAAGGGACAGGGGGCGCTGGTATCTATGGCTACACCTTC. It is translated as CASSQGTGGAGIYGYTF.

The chain links TRBV7-2 to TRBJ2-5; D is ambiguous. Per the germline V gene, CDR1 is SGHTA and CDR2 is FQGNSA. The CDR3 sequence is 13 residues long. The germline V and J ends were trimmed by 6 bases and 2 bases, with 10 bases remaining between them. The CDR3 is CASSLPGQETQYF. CDR3 sequence (DNA): TGTGCCAGCAGTTTACCCGGTCAAGAGACCCAGTACTTC.

V usage is TRBV28 and J usage is TRBJ1-6; 8 nucleotides align to TRBD1. CDR1 is MDHEN, CDR2 SYDVKM, per germline. V dropped 6 bases and J dropped 7; count of bases not matched to a gene: 5. The CDR3 has 14 amino acids. This chain's CDR3 is CASRLGQENSPLHF. The CDR3 bases are TGTGCCAGCAGGTTGGGACAGGAGAATTCACCCCTCCACTTT.

The chain joins TRBV30 to TRBJ1-1; 10 nucleotides align to TRBD1. The trim removed 5 bases at V and 4 bases at J, leaving 1 base unmatched. CDR3 length: 12 residues. Germline loops: CDR1 GTSNPN, CDR2 SVGIG (reference sequence). CDR3: CAWGQGVTEAFF. CDR3 DNA sequence: TGTGCCTGGGGACAGGGGGTCACTGAAGCTTTCTTT.

The chain is built from TRBV16 and TRBJ2-7; 7 positions agree with TRBD1. CDR3 length: 12 residues. Germline assignment: CDR1 KGHSY and CDR2 FQNENV. After removal of 4 bases from V and 11 bases from J, the junction contained 8 bases not matched to a gene. The chain's CDR3 is CASSLVPGQKYF. CDR3 nucleotides: TGTGCCAGCAGCCTGGTACCGGGACAGAAGTACTTC.

The chain couples TRBV3-1 (or the pseudogene TRBV3-2) to TRBJ1-2; D perhaps matches TRBD1 (6 bases). The germline V gene has CDR1 LGHDT and CDR2 YNNKEL (reference sequence). This CDR3 spans 14 amino acids. V lost 1 base and J 6 bases, leaving 12 bases between the germline ends. Here the CDR3 reads CASSQGFGGNGYTF. CDR3 sequence (DNA): TGTGCCAGCAGCCAAGGCTTTGGGGGCAATGGCTACACCTTC.

This chain links TRBV6-1 with TRBJ1-2; D is unresolved. Per the germline V gene, CDR1 is MNHNS and CDR2 is SASEGT. CDR3 length equals 14 residues. Trimming removed 1 base from V and 2 bases from J, with 8 bases in between. CDR3 loop: CASSEGPSNYGYTF. CDR3 DNA sequence: TGTGCCAGCAGTGAAGGGCCCTCGAACTATGGCTACACCTTC.

The chain couples TRBV10-3 to TRBJ1-5, with TRBD1 as a possible D gene (5 bases). The V and J ends lost 2 bases and 3 bases respectively, with 11 bases between them. The CDR3 has 15 residues. Germline V lookup: CDR1 ENHRY, CDR2 SYGVKD. The CDR3 spells CAISENQGHNQPQHF. Here the CDR3 DNA reads TGTGCCATCAGTGAGAATCAGGGCCACAATCAGCCCCAGCATTTT.

This chain joins TRBV5-1 and TRBJ1-1; D unresolved. The V end was cut by 7 bases, the J end by 2 bases, with 15 bases between. From germline, CDR1 is SGHRS and CDR2 YFSETQ. The CDR3 runs to 14 residues. The CDR3 sequence is CASAFASVNTEAFF. The DNA for the CDR3 is TGCGCCAGCGCCTTTGCGTCTGTCAACACTGAAGCTTTCTTT.

This clone has only one observation. The chain employs TRBV27 and TRBJ2-2; 13 nucleotides align to TRBD2. Looked up from germline, CDR1 is MNHEY and CDR2 is SMNVEV (reference sequence). This CDR3 contains 19 residues. J lost 5 bases, V lost 2 bases, and 11 bases had no gene match. In nucleotides, the CDR3 is TGTGCCAGCAGTTTAAGACTAGCGGGGGGACGCCAAGAGACCGGGGAGCTGTTTTTT. Translating gives CASSLRLAGGRQETGELFF.

The chain joins TRBV5-6 to TRBJ2-7, with 11 bases that match TRBD2. Trimming at V came to 0 bases and at J to 4 bases, leaving 9 bases not matched to a gene. Germline V gene lookup returns CDR1 SGHDT and CDR2 YYEEEE. There are 17 residues in the CDR3. CDR3: CASSLVVGTSGGYEQYF. The DNA of the CDR3 is TGTGCCAGCAGCTTGGTAGTAGGGACTAGCGGAGGGTACGAGCAGTACTTC.